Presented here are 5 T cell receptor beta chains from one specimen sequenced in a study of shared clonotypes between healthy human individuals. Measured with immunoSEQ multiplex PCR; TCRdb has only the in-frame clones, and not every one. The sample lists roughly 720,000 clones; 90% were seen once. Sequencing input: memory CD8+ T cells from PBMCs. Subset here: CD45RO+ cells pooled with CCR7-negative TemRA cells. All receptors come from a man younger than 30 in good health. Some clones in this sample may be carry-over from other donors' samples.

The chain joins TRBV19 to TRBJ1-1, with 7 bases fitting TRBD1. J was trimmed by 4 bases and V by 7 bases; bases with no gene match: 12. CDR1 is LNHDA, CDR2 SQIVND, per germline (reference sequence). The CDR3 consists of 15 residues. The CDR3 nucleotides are TGTGCCAGTACCCTTCACCCTGAGGGGGCCACTGAAGCTTTCTTT. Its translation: CASTLHPEGATEAFF.

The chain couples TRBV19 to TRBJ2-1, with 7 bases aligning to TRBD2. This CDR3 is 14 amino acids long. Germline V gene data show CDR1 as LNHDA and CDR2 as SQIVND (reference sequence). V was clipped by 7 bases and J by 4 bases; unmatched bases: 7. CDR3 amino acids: CASKASGLYNEQFF. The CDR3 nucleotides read TGTGCCAGTAAAGCTAGCGGATTATACAATGAGCAGTTCTTC.

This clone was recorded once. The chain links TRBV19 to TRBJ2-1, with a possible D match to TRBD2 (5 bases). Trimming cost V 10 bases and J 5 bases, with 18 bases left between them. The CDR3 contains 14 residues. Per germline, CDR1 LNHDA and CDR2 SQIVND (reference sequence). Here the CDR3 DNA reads TGTGCCACGTCAGATCTAGGGAGTAACAATGAGCAGTTCTTC. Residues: CATSDLGSNNEQFF.

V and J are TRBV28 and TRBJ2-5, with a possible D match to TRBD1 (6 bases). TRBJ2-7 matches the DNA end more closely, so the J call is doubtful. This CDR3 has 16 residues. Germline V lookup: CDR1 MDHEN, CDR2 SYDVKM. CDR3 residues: CASSFETGTFSYEQYF. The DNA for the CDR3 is TGTGCCAGCAGTTTCGAGACAGGAACCTTCTCCTACGAGCAGTACTTC.

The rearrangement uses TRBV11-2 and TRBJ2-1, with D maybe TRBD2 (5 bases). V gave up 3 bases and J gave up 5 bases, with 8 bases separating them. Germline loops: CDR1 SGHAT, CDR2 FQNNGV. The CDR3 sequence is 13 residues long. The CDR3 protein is CASSFTRDNEQFF. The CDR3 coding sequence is TGTGCCAGCAGCTTCACTAGAGACAATGAGCAGTTCTTC.